Below, 8 T cell receptor beta chains from the same sample are listed, as sequenced in a study of T cell responses to AZD1222 COVID-19 vaccine. Sequenced by immunoSEQ multiplex PCR; TCRdb stores in-frame clones only, minus some. The sample carries about 82,000 clones, roughly nine tenths recorded once. The sample in question was peripheral blood, obtained 28 days after the second AZD1222 dose. Every receptor here comes from an adult who received the AZD1222 COVID-19 vaccine.

This chain links TRBV18 with TRBJ1-3; the D is unclear. Germline V gene lookup returns CDR1 KGHSH and CDR2 LQKENI. V was cut by 2 bases and J by 6 bases, with 8 bases left in between. The CDR3 is made up of 13 amino acids. The CDR3 loop reads CASSPDQKNTIYF. The CDR3 DNA sequence: TGTGCCAGCTCACCAGATCAGAAAAACACCATATATTTT.

V and J are TRBV5-1 and TRBJ1-2, with 8 bases that match TRBD1. This CDR3 comprises 13 residues. Losses at the gene ends were 4 bases for V and 4 bases for J; bases not matched to a gene: 3. The germline V gene has CDR1 SGHRS and CDR2 YFSETQ. CDR3 amino acids: CASSLTGAYGYTF. DNA for the CDR3: TGCGCCAGCAGCCTGACAGGGGCCTATGGCTACACCTTC.

The chain links TRBV12-3 or TRBV12-4 to TRBJ1-2, with 7 positions matching TRBD1. CDR3 length: 13 amino acids. Unmatched junction bases numbered 7, after V lost 6 bases and J lost 6 bases. The CDR3 is CASSTPGGDGYTF. Here the CDR3 DNA reads TGTGCCAGCAGCACCCCAGGGGGAGATGGCTACACCTTC.

V gene TRBV24-1 combines with J gene TRBJ2-1, with 12 bases aligning to TRBD2. The CDR3 has 18 residues. V gave up 4 bases and J gave up 8 bases; unmatched junction bases: 14. Germline-derived CDR1 and CDR2 are KGHDR and SFDVKD. CDR3 DNA sequence: TGTGCCACCAGTGACACCGCCTCAACTAGCGGGGGGTTCGATGAGCAGTTCTTC. Translated: CATSDTASTSGGFDEQFF.

This sequence joins TRBV4-1 and TRBJ1-5, with D unresolved. Germline V gene sequence: CDR1 MGHRA, CDR2 YSYEKL. CDR3 length: 14 amino acids. The V gene lost 3 bases and the J gene lost 8 bases, with 14 bases spanning the gap. CDR3 sequence (DNA): TGCGCCAGCAGCCAGGGTAACATGGGCGAGCCCCAGCATTTT. Its protein is CASSQGNMGEPQHF.

This chain uses TRBV29-1 with TRBJ2-3; D possibly corresponds to TRBD1 (6 bases). The CDR3 covers 13 residues. V lost 7 bases and J lost 3, with 14 bases in between. Germline-derived CDR1 and CDR2 are SQVTM and ANQGSEA. The CDR3 DNA reads as TGCAGCGGATCACAGGGCCGAACAGATACGCAGTATTTT. Amino acids: CSGSQGRTDTQYF.

This chain joins TRBV2 and TRBJ2-1; 7 nucleotides line up with TRBD1. The CDR3 is 14 residues long. Germline CDR1 reads SNHLY; CDR2 reads FYNNEI. The junction had 3 bases not matched to a gene; V was cut back by 6 bases and J by 1 base. The CDR3 spells CASRATGSYNEQFF. The CDR3 DNA sequence: TGTGCCAGCAGGGCGACAGGGTCCTACAATGAGCAGTTCTTC.

The chain has TRBV2 and TRBJ1-5; TRBD1 matches at 7 bases. The CDR3 extends over 14 amino acids. V shed 6 bases and J 5 bases; nucleotides not matched to a gene: 7. The germline gives CDR1 SNHLY, CDR2 FYNNEI. The CDR3 here is CASSQTGYDQPQHF. The CDR3 DNA follows: TGTGCCAGCAGCCAGACAGGGTATGATCAGCCCCAGCATTTT. The whole variable domain, remainder taken from reference TRBV2 and TRBJ1-5, is EPEVTQTPSHQVTQMGQEVILRCVPISNHLYFYWYRQILGQKVEFLVSFYNNEISEKSEIFDDQFSVERPDGSNFTLKIRSTKLEDSAMYFCASSQTGYDQPQHFGDGTRLSIL.